The TCR beta chain under discussion was sequenced for a study of blood T cell repertoires in COVID-19. Across the whole study: From the United States, Italy and Spain came samples of acute and convalescent COVID-19.

Using immunoSEQ multiplex PCR, the repertoire was profiled, and TCRdb retains in-frame clones only, with some absent. This repertoire shows about 220,000 clones, approximately 90% found once; its top ten account for 2.5% to 3%. The CDR3 runs to 13 residues. The germline V gene encodes CDR1 SNHLY and CDR2 FYNNEI. Trimming took off 6 bases at V and 4 bases at J, with 12 bases between the two ends. Adults between about 18 and 95 years of age took part from under 30 US areas. Source material: PBMCs or T cells enriched from blood (not recorded which). This clonotype was obtained from a woman between 25 and 40 years old who had recovered from COVID-19. The rearrangement uses TRBV2 and TRBJ1-2, with TRBD1 as a possible D gene (5 bases). CDR3 coding DNA: TGTGCCAGCAGCGCCGACAGTATCTATGGCTACACCTTC. This codes for CASSADSIYGYTF.